Below, 24 T cell receptor beta chains from the same sample are listed, as sequenced in a study of blood T cell repertoires in COVID-19 (TCRdb year 2020). The library came from the immunoSEQ multiplex PCR assay. TCRdb holds this immuneACCESS table with in-frame rearrangements only. Some clones are missing; in checked studies, unresolved V genes explain under half, and the rest has no known cause. The sample table holds under 150,000 clones, of which about three quarters were seen once. The top ten constitute approximately 14% of the sample. Sequences were obtained from peripheral blood. These receptors all stem from a man older than 75 with acute or convalescent COVID-19.

The V and J genes are TRBV5-1 and TRBJ2-7; 8 bases match TRBD1. V lost 4 bases to trimming and J lost 7 bases; unmatched junction nucleotides: 10. Germline values: CDR1 SGHRS, CDR2 YFSETQ. There are 14 residues in the CDR3. CDR3 in DNA: TGCGCCAGCAGCGTCGACAGGGGAAGGGGGGAGCAGTACTTC. It specifies CASSVDRGRGEQYF.

Only a few counts were recorded for this clone. The V call is TRBV5-6, the J call TRBJ2-3; 9 bases are shared with TRBD1. This CDR3 comprises 14 residues. The V gene's germline CDR1 is SGHDT and CDR2 YYEEEE. The ends lost 3 bases at V and 1 base at J; junction bases unmatched: 0. This CDR3 reads CASSWDRGTDTQYF. CDR3 coding DNA: TGTGCCAGCAGCTGGGACAGGGGCACAGATACGCAGTATTTT.

This rearrangement joins TRBV6-2 or TRBV6-3 to TRBJ2-7, with 11 bases matching TRBD2. CDR3 length equals 15 residues. Germline V gives CDR1 MNHEY, CDR2 SVGEGT. J lost 3 bases, V lost 0 bases, and 1 base had no gene match. CDR3 in DNA: TGTGCCAGCAGTTACTCTGGGACTAGCGGCTACGAGCAGTACTTC. Translation: CASSYSGTSGYEQYF.

The V and J genes are TRBV7-6 and TRBJ2-6; no reliable D call. The CDR3 length is 13 residues. Germline V gene lookup returns CDR1 SGHVS and CDR2 FNYEAQ. V lost 3 bases and J lost 4, with 4 bases in between. CDR3 residues: CASSLAGANVLTF. CDR3 DNA sequence: TGTGCCAGCAGCTTGGCAGGGGCCAACGTCCTGACTTTC.

This clone was counted between two and nine times. The chain couples TRBV5-1 to TRBJ1-4; TRBD1 might be the D (5 bases). The CDR3 is 14 amino acids. V was shortened by 4 bases and J by 5 bases, with 12 bases between the two germline ends. Germline assignment: CDR1 SGHRS and CDR2 YFSETQ. The CDR3 nucleotides are TGCGCCAGCAGCCTGCAGGGTTCAAATGAAAAACTGTTTTTT. Encoded protein: CASSLQGSNEKLFF.

The genes are TRBV5-1 and TRBJ2-5; a weak D match, TRBD1 (5 bases). The germline CDR1 and CDR2 sequences are SGHRS and YFSETQ. V dropped 1 base and J dropped 5 bases, with 12 bases sitting between them. The length of the CDR3 is 14 residues. The DNA of the CDR3 is TGCGCCAGCAGCTTGTATCCAGGGCGGGAGACCCAGTACTTC. The encoded protein is CASSLYPGRETQYF.

The chain is built from TRBV2 and TRBJ1-2; 8 bases are a match to TRBD1. CDR3 length: 13 residues. Unmatched junction bases numbered 3, after V lost 6 bases and J lost 3 bases. Germline V gives CDR1 SNHLY, CDR2 FYNNEI. The CDR3 sequence: CASRGTGHYGYTF. The CDR3 bases are TGTGCCAGCAGGGGGACAGGACACTATGGCTACACCTTC.

CDR3 loop: CAWSELSSGNTIYF. CDR3 nucleotides: TGTGCCTGGAGTGAGCTTAGCTCTGGAAACACCATATATTTT. V is TRBV30 and J is TRBJ1-3; D is ambiguous. V lost 1 base and J 0 bases, leaving 7 bases between the germline ends. The CDR3 has 14 amino acids. Germline V gives CDR1 GTSNPN, CDR2 SVGIG (reference sequence).

In its sample, this clone was seen a few times. The chain recombines TRBV5-4 with TRBJ2-7; 12 positions match TRBD2. The V and J ends lost 4 bases and 4 bases, in that order; junction bases with no gene match: 6. The germline gives CDR1 SGHNT, CDR2 YYREEE (reference sequence). The CDR3 is 15 amino acids. CDR3 sequence: CASSPGLAGTYEQYF. The CDR3 bases are TGTGCCAGCAGCCCCGGACTAGCGGGGACTTACGAGCAGTACTTC.

The chain uses TRBV4-1 and TRBJ1-6; a possible D gene is TRBD1 (6 bases). The CDR3 is 15 amino acids. The germline V gene has CDR1 MGHRA and CDR2 YSYEKL. V lost 2 bases to trimming and J lost 8 bases, with 13 bases between them. CDR3 in amino acids: CASSQTGNRDSPLHF. CDR3 sequence (DNA): TGCGCCAGCAGCCAAACAGGGAACCGTGATTCACCCCTCCACTTT.

The chain combines TRBV7-3 with TRBJ2-7, with 9 bases lining up with TRBD2. The CDR3 is made up of 15 amino acids. CDR1 is SGHTA, CDR2 FQGTGA, per germline. Germline trimming cut 2 bases from V and 4 bases from J; bases unmatched to any gene: 6. The CDR3, as DNA: TGTGCCAGCAGCTTAGGGCTAGCGGGGATGTACGAGCAGTACTTC. It is translated as CASSLGLAGMYEQYF. The entire variable domain, with the rest obtained from reference TRBV7-3 and TRBJ2-7, is as follows: GAGVSQTPSNKVTEKGKYVELRCDPISGHTALYWYRQSLGQGPEFLIYFQGTGAADDSGLPNDRFFAVRPEGSVSTLKIQRTERGDSAVYLCASSLGLAGMYEQYFGPGTRLTVT.

This clone was picked up a small number of times. This chain uses TRBV2 with TRBJ2-3, with D maybe TRBD1 (6 bases). CDR3 size: 14 residues. Trimming shortened V by 3 bases and J by 4 bases, and 11 bases separated the two germline ends. In germline, CDR1 is SNHLY, CDR2 FYNNEI. Here the CDR3 DNA reads TGTGCCAGCAGTGACAGGGGTGGCGCAGATACGCAGTATTTT. It is translated as CASSDRGGADTQYF.

This chain uses TRBV28 with TRBJ2-1, with 8 positions matching TRBD2. After removal of 8 bases from V and 8 bases from J, the junction contained 17 bases not matched to a gene. Germline CDR1 MDHEN, CDR2 SYDVKM. This CDR3 has 16 residues. CDR3 sequence: CASGESPGLVRHEQFF. The CDR3 DNA reads TGTGCCAGCGGAGAGTCCCCGGGACTAGTTCGTCATGAGCAGTTCTTC. The variable domain in full, with the rest retrieved from reference TRBV28 and TRBJ2-1, is DVKVTQSSRYLVKRTGEKVFLECVQDMDHENMFWYRQDPGLGLRLIYFSYDVKMKEKGDIPEGYSVSREKKERFSLILESASTNQTSMYLCASGESPGLVRHEQFFGPGTRLTVL.

V usage is TRBV7-3 and J usage is TRBJ2-3; 8 nucleotides match TRBD2. This CDR3 spans 16 amino acids. Germline V lookup: CDR1 SGHTA, CDR2 FQGTGA. Losses at the gene ends were 2 bases for V and 4 bases for J; bases not matched to a gene: 8. The CDR3 DNA reads TGTGCCAGCAGCTTATTCCCGGGGGGGCCAGCAGATACGCAGTATTTT. Its protein is CASSLFPGGPADTQYF.

This clone occurred once. The gene calls are TRBV11-2 and TRBJ2-7; the D gene is possibly TRBD1 (6 bases). V lost 5 bases, J lost 4 bases, and 9 bases lay in between. The CDR3 is 12 residues long. Germline assignment: CDR1 SGHAT and CDR2 FQNNGV. CDR3: CASSTTGYEQYF. CDR3 coding DNA: TGTGCCAGCAGCACCACAGGGTACGAGCAGTACTTC.

V gene TRBV6-2 or TRBV6-3 combines with J gene TRBJ2-7; 8 positions match TRBD1. With 5 bases clipped from V and 5 bases from J, the junction kept 5 bases outside the gene matches. The CDR3 length is 13 residues. CDR1 is MNHEY and CDR2 is SVGEGT in the germline V gene. The CDR3 coding sequence is TGTGCCAGCAGTAACGGACAGGGCCACGAGCAGTACTTC. Protein sequence: CASSNGQGHEQYF.

J is TRBJ2-1 and V is TRBV11-3, with a tentative D call TRBD2 (7 bases). Germline V gene data show CDR1 as SGHNT and CDR2 as YENEEA. Deletions cut 4 bases from V and 7 bases from J, with 17 bases between. CDR3 length: 15 residues. The CDR3 region has the DNA TGTGCCAGCAGCTCTAGAGGGGGAGGGGATAATGAGCAGTTCTTC. Amino acid sequence: CASSSRGGGDNEQFF.

The genes are TRBV6-5 and TRBJ1-2; 10 nucleotides agree with TRBD1. Trimming cost V 6 bases and J 7 bases; bases outside gene matches: 2. The germline V gene encodes CDR1 MNHEY and CDR2 SVGAGI. The CDR3 has 12 amino acids. Written as DNA, the CDR3 is TGTGCCAGCAGCGGGACAGGGGTTGGCTACACCTTC. Encoded protein: CASSGTGVGYTF.

The V and J genes are TRBV5-1 and TRBJ2-7; the match to TRBD1 covers 7 bases. The CDR3 totals 16 residues. The ends lost 3 bases at V and 2 bases at J; junction bases unmatched: 11. The germline gives CDR1 SGHRS, CDR2 YFSETQ. CDR3 protein: CASSSASGTVTYEQYF. The CDR3 bases are TGCGCCAGCAGCTCAGCCTCCGGGACAGTCACCTACGAGCAGTACTTC.

The chain uses TRBV20-1 and TRBJ1-2; D gene uncertain. Trimming took 3 bases from V and 0 from J, leaving 8 bases between them. CDR1 DFQATT and CDR2 SNEGSKA come from the germline V gene (reference sequence). The CDR3 covers 13 residues. The CDR3 loop reads CSASAGPNYGYTF. CDR3 DNA sequence: TGCAGTGCTAGTGCAGGCCCTAACTATGGCTACACCTTC.

This chain links TRBV19 with TRBJ2-2; the match to TRBD1 covers 7 bases. The CDR3 runs to 16 residues. Germline loops: CDR1 LNHDA, CDR2 SQIVND (reference sequence). With 4 bases clipped from V and 4 bases from J, the junction kept 9 bases outside the gene matches. The CDR3: CASSNTRQGFTGELFF. The CDR3 DNA is TGTGCCAGTAGTAATACTCGACAGGGTTTCACCGGGGAGCTGTTTTTT. The full variable domain, its missing parts supplied by reference TRBV19 and TRBJ2-2, is DGGITQSPKYLFRKEGQNVTLSCEQNLNHDAMYWYRQDPGQGLRLIYYSQIVNDFQKGDIAEGYSVSREKKESFPLTVTSAQKNPTAFYLCASSNTRQGFTGELFFGEGSRLTVL.

The CDR3 coding sequence is TGTGCCAGCAGTATCAGACAGGTCCTAAGGGGACAAGATACGCAGTATTTT. This encodes CASSIRQVLRGQDTQYF. The rearrangement uses TRBV27 and TRBJ2-3, with D maybe TRBD1 (6 bases). Per germline, CDR1 MNHEY and CDR2 SMNVEV (reference sequence). Trimming pared 5 bases from V and 5 bases from J, leaving 23 bases between. This CDR3 has 17 residues.

The V call is TRBV6-7, the J call TRBJ2-6; 9 bases align to TRBD1. TRBV6-7 is an ORF; its function is uncertain. The CDR3 runs 18 residues. V lost 7 bases to trimming and J lost 2 bases; unmatched junction nucleotides: 12. The CDR3 spells CASTYVRDRVAGANVLTF. CDR3 in DNA: TGTGCCAGCACCTACGTCCGGGACAGGGTAGCTGGGGCCAACGTCCTGACTTTC.

The chain combines TRBV9 with TRBJ1-6, with D tentatively TRBD1 (5 bases). CDR1 SGDLS and CDR2 YYNGEE come from the germline V gene. The germline V and J ends were trimmed by 5 bases and 7 bases, with 16 bases remaining between them. The CDR3 contains 15 residues. CDR3 sequence (DNA): TGTGCCAGCAGTTCCGATGGGGCGCAAAATTCACCCCTCCACTTT. It specifies CASSSDGAQNSPLHF.